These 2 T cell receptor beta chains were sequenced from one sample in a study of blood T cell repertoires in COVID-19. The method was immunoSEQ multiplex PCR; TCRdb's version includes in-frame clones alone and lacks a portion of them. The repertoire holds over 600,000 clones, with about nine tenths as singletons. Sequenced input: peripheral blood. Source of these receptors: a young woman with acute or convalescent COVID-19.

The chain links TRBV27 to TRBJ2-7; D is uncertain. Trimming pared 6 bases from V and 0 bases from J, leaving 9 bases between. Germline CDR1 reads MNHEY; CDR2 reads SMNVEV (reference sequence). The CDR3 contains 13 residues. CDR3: CASSTLSSYEQYF. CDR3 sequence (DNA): TGTGCCAGCAGCACCCTTAGCTCCTACGAGCAGTACTTC.

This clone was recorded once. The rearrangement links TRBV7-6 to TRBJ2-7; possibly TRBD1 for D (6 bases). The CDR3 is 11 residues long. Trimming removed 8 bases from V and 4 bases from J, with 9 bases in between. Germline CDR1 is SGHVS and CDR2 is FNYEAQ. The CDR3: CASGTGYEQYF. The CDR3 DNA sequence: TGTGCCAGCGGCACAGGGTACGAGCAGTACTTC.